Shown below are 7 T cell receptor beta chains from a single sample sequenced in a study of neurological immune-mediated disorders. TCRdb re-analysed the 5' RACE reads in MiXCR, keeping a single row per CDR3 protein. The sample gives 20,000 to 30,000 distinct CDR3 sequences, about 6.3% of which show up once; around 4.8% is in the top ten. Sequencing was done on a sample of PBMCs. These receptors all stem from a woman between 40 and 55 years old in good health.

The DNA of the CDR3 is TGTGCCAGCAGCCGGACTAGCCCAGGAGACAATGAGCAGTTCTTC. This encodes CASSRTSPGDNEQFF. This chain connects TRBV7-2 to TRBJ2-1, with 8 bases identical to TRBD2. The CDR3 spans 15 residues. Losses at the gene ends were 5 bases for V and 5 bases for J; bases not matched to a gene: 8. The germline V gene has CDR1 SGHTA and CDR2 FQGNSA.

At least ten counts were recorded for this clonotype. The chain combines TRBV7-6 with TRBJ2-7, with D perhaps matching TRBD1 or TRBD2 (6 bases each). With 1 base removed from V and 0 bases from J, the gap between germline ends came to 13 bases. This CDR3 spans 16 amino acids. Germline assignment: CDR1 SGHVS and CDR2 FNYEAQ. CDR3 sequence reads: CASSLDEGGHSYEQYF. The DNA of the CDR3 is TGTGCCAGCAGCTTAGATGAGGGGGGCCACTCCTACGAGCAGTACTTC.

This clonotype has at least ten counts. The CDR3 here is CSARGDRDTGELFF. The CDR3 region has the DNA TGCAGTGCTAGAGGCGACAGGGACACCGGGGAGCTGTTTTTT. The rearrangement joins TRBV20-1 to TRBJ2-2, with 7 bases that match TRBD1. Germline assignment: CDR1 DFQATT and CDR2 SNEGSKA (reference sequence). The CDR3 runs to 14 residues. V was clipped by 1 base and J by 3 bases; unmatched bases: 2.

In its sample, this clonotype was seen many times. The chain recombines TRBV5-1 with TRBJ2-5; D unclear. The CDR3 spans 14 residues. Deletions cut 2 bases from V and 2 bases from J, with 10 bases between. The germline V gene encodes CDR1 SGHRS and CDR2 YFSETQ. This chain's CDR3 is CASSFSQPQETQYF. The CDR3 bases are TGCGCCAGCAGCTTTTCACAGCCTCAAGAGACCCAGTACTTC.

The chain uses TRBV5-1 and TRBJ2-2, with TRBD2 matching 10 bases. The CDR3 is made up of 15 amino acids. J was trimmed by 5 bases and V by 6 bases; bases with no gene match: 7. Germline V gene sequence: CDR1 SGHRS, CDR2 YFSETQ. CDR3 in DNA: TGCGCCAGCAATCCTAGCGGGGGAAAAACCGGGGAGCTGTTTTTT. Translation gives CASNPSGGKTGELFF.

Ten or more counts support this clonotype. The chain employs TRBV10-3 and TRBJ2-5; 11 positions match TRBD2. The CDR3 is 15 amino acids. J was trimmed by 4 bases and V by 3 bases; bases with no gene match: 4. Looked up from germline, CDR1 is ENHRY and CDR2 is SYGVKD. In nucleotides, the CDR3 is TGTGCCATCAGTGATCCTAGCGGGGGGAGAGAGACCCAGTACTTC. Protein: CAISDPSGGRETQYF.

There are many counts of this clonotype. The V call is TRBV25-1, the J call TRBJ2-7; D unresolved. Germline CDR1 is MGHDK and CDR2 is SYGVNS. This CDR3 contains 13 residues. The V and J ends lost 4 bases and 4 bases respectively, with 11 bases between them. CDR3 in DNA: TGTGCCAGCAGTGGGGCCCCCTCGTACGAGCAGTACTTC. Translated: CASSGAPSYEQYF.